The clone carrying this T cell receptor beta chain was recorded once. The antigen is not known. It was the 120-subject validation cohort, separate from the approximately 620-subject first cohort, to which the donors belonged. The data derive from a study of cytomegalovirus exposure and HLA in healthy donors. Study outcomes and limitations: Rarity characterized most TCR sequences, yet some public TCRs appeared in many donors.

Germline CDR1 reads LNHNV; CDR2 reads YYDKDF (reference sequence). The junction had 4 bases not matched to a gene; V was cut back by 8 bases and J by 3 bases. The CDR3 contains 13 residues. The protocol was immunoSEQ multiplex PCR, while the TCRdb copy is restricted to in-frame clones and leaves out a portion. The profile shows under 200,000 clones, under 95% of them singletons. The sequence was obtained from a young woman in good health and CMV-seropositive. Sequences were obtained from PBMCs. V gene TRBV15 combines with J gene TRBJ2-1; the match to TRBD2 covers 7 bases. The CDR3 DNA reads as TGTGCCACCCTAAGCGGGAACTACAATGAGCAGTTCTTC. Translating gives CATLSGNYNEQFF.